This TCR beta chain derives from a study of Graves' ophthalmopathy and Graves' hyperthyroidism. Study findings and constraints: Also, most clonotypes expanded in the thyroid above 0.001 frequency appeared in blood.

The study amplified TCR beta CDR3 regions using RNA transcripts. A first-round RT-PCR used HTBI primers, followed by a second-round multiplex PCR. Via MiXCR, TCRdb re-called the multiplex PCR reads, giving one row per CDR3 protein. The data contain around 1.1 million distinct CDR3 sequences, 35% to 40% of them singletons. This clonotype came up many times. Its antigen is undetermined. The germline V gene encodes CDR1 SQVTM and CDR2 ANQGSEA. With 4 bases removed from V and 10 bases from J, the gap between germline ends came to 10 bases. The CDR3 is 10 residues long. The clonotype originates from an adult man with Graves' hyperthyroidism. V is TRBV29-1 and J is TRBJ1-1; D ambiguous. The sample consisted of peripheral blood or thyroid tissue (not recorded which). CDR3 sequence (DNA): TGCAGCGTTGGGGTCAGCGGAGCTTTCTTT. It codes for CSVGVSGAFF.